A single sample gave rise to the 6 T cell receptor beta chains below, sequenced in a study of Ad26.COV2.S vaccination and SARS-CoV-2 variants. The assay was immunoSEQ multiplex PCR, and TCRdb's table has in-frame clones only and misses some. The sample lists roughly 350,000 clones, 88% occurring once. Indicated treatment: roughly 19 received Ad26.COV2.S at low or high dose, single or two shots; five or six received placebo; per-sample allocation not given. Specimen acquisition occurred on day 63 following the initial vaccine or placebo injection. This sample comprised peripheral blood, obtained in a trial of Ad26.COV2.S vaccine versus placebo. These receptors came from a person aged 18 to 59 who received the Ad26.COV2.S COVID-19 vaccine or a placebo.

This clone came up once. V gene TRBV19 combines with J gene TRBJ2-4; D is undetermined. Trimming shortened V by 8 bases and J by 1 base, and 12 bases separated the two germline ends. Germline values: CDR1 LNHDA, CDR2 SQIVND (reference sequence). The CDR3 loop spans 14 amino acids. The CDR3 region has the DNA TGTGCCAGTTCCTCGGGTTTGGCCAAAAACATTCAGTACTTC. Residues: CASSSGLAKNIQYF.

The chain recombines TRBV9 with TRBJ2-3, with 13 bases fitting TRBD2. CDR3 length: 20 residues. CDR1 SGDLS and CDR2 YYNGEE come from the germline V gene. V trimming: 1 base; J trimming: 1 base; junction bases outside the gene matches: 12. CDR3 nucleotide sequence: TGTGCCAGCAGCGTACCCCGTGAGACTAGCGGGGGGCCCCGCACAGATACGCAGTATTTT. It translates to CASSVPRETSGGPRTDTQYF. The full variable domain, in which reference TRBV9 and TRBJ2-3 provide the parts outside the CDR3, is DSGVTQTPKHLITATGQRVTLRCSPRSGDLSVYWYQQSLDQGLQFLIQYYNGEERAKGNILERFSAQQFPDLHSELNLSSLELGDSALYFCASSVPRETSGGPRTDTQYFGPGTRLTVL.

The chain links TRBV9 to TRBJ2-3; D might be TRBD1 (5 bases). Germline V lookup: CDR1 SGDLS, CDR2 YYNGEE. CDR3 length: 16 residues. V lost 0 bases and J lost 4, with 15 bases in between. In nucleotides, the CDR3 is TGTGCCAGCAGCGTAGGGGCAGGGTATCGACCAGATACGCAGTATTTT. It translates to CASSVGAGYRPDTQYF.

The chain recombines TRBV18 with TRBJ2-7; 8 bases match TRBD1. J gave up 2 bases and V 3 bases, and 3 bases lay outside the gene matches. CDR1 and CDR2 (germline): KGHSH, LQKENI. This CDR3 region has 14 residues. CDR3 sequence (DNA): TGTGCCAGCTCACCCTGGGACAGGCCCTACGAGCAGTACTTC. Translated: CASSPWDRPYEQYF.

The CDR3 DNA is TGTGCCTGGCGCAACAGGGTCAGTGGCAATGAGCAGTTCTTC. Translating it yields CAWRNRVSGNEQFF. The chain recombines TRBV30 with TRBJ2-1, with a possible D match to TRBD1 (6 bases). Germline lookup yields CDR1 GTSNPN and CDR2 SVGIG (reference sequence). The CDR3 runs to 14 residues. V was clipped by 5 bases and J by 6 bases, with 17 bases between them.

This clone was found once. The CDR3 DNA is TGTGCCTGGAGAACCGGGACAGGGCTACACAATGAGCAGTTCTTC. Encoded protein: CAWRTGTGLHNEQFF. The chain recombines TRBV30 with TRBJ2-1, with 9 bases lining up with TRBD1. CDR3 length: 15 amino acids. Germline CDR1 and CDR2: GTSNPN and SVGIG (reference sequence). V was clipped by 3 bases and J by 5 bases; unmatched bases: 8.